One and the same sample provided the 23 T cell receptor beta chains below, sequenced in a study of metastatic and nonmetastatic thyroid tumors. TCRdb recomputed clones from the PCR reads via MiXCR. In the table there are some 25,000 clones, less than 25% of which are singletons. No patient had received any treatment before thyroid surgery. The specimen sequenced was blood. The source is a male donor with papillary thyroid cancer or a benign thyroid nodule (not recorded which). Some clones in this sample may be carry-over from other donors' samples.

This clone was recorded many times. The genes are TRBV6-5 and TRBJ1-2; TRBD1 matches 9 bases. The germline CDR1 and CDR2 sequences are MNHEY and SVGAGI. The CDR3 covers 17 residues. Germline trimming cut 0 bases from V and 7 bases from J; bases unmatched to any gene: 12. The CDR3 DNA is TGTGCCAGCAGTTACTCGCCCTCAACAGGGGGCGGACGTGGCTACACCTTC. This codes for CASSYSPSTGGGRGYTF.

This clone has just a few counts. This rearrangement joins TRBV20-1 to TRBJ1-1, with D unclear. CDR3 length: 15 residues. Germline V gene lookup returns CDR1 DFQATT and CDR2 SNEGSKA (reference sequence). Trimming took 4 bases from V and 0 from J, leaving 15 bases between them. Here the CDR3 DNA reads TGCAGTGCTACCGACCCGCTGACGGTGAACACTGAAGCTTTCTTT. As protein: CSATDPLTVNTEAFF.

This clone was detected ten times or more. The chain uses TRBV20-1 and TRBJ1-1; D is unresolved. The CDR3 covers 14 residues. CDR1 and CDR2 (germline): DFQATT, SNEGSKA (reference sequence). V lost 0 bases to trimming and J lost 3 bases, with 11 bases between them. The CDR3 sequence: CSARDGSKHTEAFF. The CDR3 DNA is TGCAGTGCTAGAGATGGCAGCAAACACACTGAAGCTTTCTTT.

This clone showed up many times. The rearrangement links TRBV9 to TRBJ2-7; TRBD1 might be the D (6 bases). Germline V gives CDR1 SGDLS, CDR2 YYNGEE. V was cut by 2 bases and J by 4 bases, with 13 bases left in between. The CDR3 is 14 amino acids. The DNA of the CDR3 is TGTGCCAGCAGCGTTGACCGGGACACTTACGAGCAGTACTTC. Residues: CASSVDRDTYEQYF.

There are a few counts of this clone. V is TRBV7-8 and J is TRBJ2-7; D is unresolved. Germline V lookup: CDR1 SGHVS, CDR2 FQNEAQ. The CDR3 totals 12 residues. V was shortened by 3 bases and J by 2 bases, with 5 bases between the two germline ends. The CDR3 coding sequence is TGTGCCAGCAGCTTGGGTACCTACGAGCAGTACTTC. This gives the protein CASSLGTYEQYF. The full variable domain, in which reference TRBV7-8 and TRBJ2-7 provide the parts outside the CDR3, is GAGVSQSPRYKVAKRGQDVALRCDPISGHVSLFWYQQALGQGPEFLTYFQNEAQLDKSGLPSDRFFAERPEGSVSTLKIQRTQQEDSAVYLCASSLGTYEQYFGPGTRLTVT.

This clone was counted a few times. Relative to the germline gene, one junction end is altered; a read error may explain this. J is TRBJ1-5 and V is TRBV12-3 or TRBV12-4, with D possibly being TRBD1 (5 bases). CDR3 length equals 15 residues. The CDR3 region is CASIPRGVPNQPQHF. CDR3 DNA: TGCGCCAGCATCCCCCGGGGGGTGCCCAATCAGCCCCAGCATTTT.

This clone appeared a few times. CDR3 coding DNA: TGTGCCAGCAGTTTCGGACTAGCGGGAGTAGCGGATACGCAGTATTTT. It yields the protein CASSFGLAGVADTQYF. The rearrangement joins TRBV6-2 or TRBV6-3 to TRBJ2-3; TRBD2 matches at 13 bases. Germline V lookup: CDR1 MNHEY, CDR2 SVGEGT. V lost 4 bases and J lost 6; bases outside the gene matches: 7. The CDR3 spans 16 residues.

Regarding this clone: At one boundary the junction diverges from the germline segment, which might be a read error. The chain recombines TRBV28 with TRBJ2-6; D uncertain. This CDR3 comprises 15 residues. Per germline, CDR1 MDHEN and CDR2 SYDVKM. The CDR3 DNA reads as TGTGACAGCAGTTTATGGCGATCTGGGGCCAACGTCCTGACTTTC. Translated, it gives CDSSLWRSGANVLTF. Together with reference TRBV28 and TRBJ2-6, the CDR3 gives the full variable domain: DVKVTQSSRYLVKRTGEKVFLECVQDMDHENMFWYRQDPGLGLRLIYFSYDVKMKEKGDIPEGYSVSREKKERFSLILESASTNQTSMYLCDSSLWRSGANVLTFGAGSRLTVL.

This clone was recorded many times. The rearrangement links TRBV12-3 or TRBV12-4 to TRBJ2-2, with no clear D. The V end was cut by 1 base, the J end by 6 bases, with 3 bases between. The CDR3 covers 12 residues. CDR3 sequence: CASSLDAGELFF. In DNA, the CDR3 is TGTGCCAGCAGTTTAGACGCCGGGGAGCTGTTTTTT.

Here the CDR3 DNA reads TGTGCCTTTACCAGGGCAGGGAGCCTACCGTCTTATGGCTACACCTTC. Its translation is CAFTRAGSLPSYGYTF. The chain links TRBV30 to TRBJ1-2, with D perhaps TRBD1 (5 bases). The CDR3 covers 16 residues. Germline assignment: CDR1 GTSNPN and CDR2 SVGIG (reference sequence). Trimming shortened V by 7 bases and J by 5 bases, and 26 bases separated the two germline ends. Using reference TRBV30 and TRBJ1-2 for the parts outside the CDR3, the full variable domain is SQTIHQWPATLVQPVGSPLSLECTVEGTSNPNLYWYRQAAGRGLQLLFYSVGIGQISSEVPQNLSASRPQDRQFILSSKKLLLSDSGFYLCAFTRAGSLPSYGYTFGSGTRLTVV.

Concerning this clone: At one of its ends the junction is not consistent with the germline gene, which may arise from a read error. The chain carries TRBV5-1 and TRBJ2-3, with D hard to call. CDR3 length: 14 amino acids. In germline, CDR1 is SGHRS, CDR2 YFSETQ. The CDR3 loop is CASSSAGDTDSQYF. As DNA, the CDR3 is TGCGCCAGCAGCTCAGCAGGAGATACAGATTCGCAGTATTTT.

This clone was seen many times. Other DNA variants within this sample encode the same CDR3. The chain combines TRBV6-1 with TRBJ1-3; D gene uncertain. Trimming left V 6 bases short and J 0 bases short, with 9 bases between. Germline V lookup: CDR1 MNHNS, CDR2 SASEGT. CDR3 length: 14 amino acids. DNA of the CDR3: TGTGCCAGCAGAATCCAGAGCTCTGGAAACACCATATATTTT. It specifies CASRIQSSGNTIYF.

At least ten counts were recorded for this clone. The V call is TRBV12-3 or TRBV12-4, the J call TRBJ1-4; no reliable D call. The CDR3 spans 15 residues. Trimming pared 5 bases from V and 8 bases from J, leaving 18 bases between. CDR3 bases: TGTGCCAGCAGTCCCTCGGCAGCCTCTAGGGAAAAACTGTTTTTT. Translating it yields CASSPSAASREKLFF.

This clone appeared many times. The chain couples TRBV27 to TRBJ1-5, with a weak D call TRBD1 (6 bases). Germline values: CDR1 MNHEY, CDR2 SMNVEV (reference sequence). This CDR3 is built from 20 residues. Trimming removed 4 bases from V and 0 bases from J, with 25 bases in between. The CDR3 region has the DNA TGTGCCAGCAGTTGGGGTGATGACTCAGACGGGGGCTATAGCAATCAGCCCCAGCATTTT. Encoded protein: CASSWGDDSDGGYSNQPQHF.

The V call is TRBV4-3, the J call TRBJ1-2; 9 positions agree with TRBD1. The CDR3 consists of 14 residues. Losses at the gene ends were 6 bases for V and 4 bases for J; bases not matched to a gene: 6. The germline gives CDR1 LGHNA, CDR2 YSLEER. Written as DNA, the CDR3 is TGCGCCAGCAGGCAGGGACAGGGCAGCTATGGCTACACCTTC. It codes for CASRQGQGSYGYTF.

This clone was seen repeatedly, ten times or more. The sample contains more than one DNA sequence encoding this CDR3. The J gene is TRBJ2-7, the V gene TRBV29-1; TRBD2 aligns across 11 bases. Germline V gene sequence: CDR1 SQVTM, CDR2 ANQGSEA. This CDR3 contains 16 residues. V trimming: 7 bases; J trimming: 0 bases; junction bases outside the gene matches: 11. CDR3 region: CSATGTSGRLSYEQYF. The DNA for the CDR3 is TGCAGCGCAACCGGGACTAGCGGCCGACTCTCCTACGAGCAGTACTTC.

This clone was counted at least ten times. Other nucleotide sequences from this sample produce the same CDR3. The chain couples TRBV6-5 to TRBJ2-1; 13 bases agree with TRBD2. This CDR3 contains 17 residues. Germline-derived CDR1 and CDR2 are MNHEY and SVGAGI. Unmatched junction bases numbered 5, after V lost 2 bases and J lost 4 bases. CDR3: CASSYSGLAGVYNEQFF. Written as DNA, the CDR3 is TGTGCCAGCAGTTACAGCGGACTAGCGGGAGTGTACAATGAGCAGTTCTTC.

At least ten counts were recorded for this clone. The CDR3 DNA follows: TGTGCCAGCAGTGACTCAGGGACAGGGGACACCGGGGAGCTGTTTTTT. This sequence encodes CASSDSGTGDTGELFF. The chain is built from TRBV6-4 and TRBJ2-2, with 10 bases matching TRBD1. CDR1 and CDR2 (germline): MRHNA, SNTAGT. This CDR3 is built from 16 residues. V trimming: 0 bases; J trimming: 3 bases; junction bases outside the gene matches: 1.

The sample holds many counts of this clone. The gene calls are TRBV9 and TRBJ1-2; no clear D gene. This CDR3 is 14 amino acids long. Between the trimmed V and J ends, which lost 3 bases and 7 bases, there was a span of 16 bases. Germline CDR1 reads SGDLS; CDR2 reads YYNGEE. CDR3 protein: CASSARATAGGYTF. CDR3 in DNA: TGTGCCAGCAGCGCCCGGGCTACAGCGGGTGGCTACACCTTC.

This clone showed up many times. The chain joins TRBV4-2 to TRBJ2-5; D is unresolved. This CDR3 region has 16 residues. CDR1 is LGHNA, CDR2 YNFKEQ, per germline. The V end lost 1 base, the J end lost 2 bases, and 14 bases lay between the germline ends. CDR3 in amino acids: CASSQGVTGIQETQYF. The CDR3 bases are TGTGCCAGCAGCCAAGGGGTTACCGGCATTCAAGAGACCCAGTACTTC.

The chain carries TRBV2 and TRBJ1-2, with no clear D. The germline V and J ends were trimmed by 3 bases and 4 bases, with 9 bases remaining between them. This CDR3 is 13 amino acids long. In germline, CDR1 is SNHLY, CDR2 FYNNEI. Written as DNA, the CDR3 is TGTGCCAGCAGTGAGGGCAGAGCCTATGGCTACACCTTC. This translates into CASSEGRAYGYTF.

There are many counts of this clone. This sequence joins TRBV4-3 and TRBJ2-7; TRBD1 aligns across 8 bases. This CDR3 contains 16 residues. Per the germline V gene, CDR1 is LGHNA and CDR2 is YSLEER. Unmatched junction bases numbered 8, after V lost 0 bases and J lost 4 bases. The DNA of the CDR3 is TGCGCCAGCAGCCAAGAGGCTAGCAGGGGGCCGTACGAGCAGTACTTC. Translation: CASSQEASRGPYEQYF.

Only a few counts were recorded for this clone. The chain's CDR3 is CASSYGGSYEQYF. The CDR3 bases are TGTGCCAGCAGTTACGGGGGCTCCTACGAGCAGTACTTC. The rearrangement joins TRBV6-2 or TRBV6-3 to TRBJ2-7, with D perhaps assigned TRBD1 or TRBD2 (5 bases each). Germline loops: CDR1 MNHEY, CDR2 SVGEGT. V was pared by 2 bases and J by 0 bases, with 5 bases between. The CDR3 extends over 13 amino acids.